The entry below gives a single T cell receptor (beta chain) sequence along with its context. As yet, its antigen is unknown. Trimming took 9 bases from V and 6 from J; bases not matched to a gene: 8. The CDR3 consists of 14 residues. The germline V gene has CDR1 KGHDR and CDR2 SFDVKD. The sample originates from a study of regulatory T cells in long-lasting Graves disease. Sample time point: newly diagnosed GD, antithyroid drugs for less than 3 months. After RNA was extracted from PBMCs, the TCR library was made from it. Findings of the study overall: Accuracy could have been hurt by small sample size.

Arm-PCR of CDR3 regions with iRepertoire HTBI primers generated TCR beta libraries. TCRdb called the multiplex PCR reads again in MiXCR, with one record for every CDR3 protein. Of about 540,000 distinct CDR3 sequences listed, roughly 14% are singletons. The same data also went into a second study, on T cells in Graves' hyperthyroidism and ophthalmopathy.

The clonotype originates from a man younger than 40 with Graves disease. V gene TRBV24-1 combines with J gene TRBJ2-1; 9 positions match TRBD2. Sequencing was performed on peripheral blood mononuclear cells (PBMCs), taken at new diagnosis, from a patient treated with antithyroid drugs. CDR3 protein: CATSGTSPSNEQFF. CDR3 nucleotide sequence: TGTGCCACCTCCGGGACTAGCCCCTCCAATGAGCAGTTCTTC.